Each of the 11 T cell receptor beta chains below was sequenced from the same sample in a study of OX40 agonist ivuxolimab in advanced cancers. Sequencing was performed with immunoSEQ multiplex PCR; in TCRdb, only in-frame clones are kept and a portion is missing. The table includes about 64,000 clones, roughly 89% detected once. The source material was CD4+ or CD8+ T cells sorted from blood, sampled in a trial of the OX40 agonist ivuxolimab. These receptors were taken from an adult with an advanced solid tumor such as melanoma, head and neck, liver or kidney cancer.

The rearrangement uses TRBV29-1 and TRBJ1-2, with TRBD1 matching over 7 bases. Trimming cost V 5 bases and J 0 bases; bases outside gene matches: 3. The CDR3 length is 13 residues. In germline, CDR1 is SQVTM, CDR2 ANQGSEA. CDR3 amino acids: CSVTGTANYGYTF. Here the CDR3 DNA reads TGCAGCGTTACCGGGACAGCTAACTATGGCTACACCTTC.

V usage is TRBV4-3 and J usage is TRBJ1-5, with a weak D call TRBD1 (6 bases). Germline V lookup: CDR1 LGHNA, CDR2 YSLEER. The CDR3 runs to 16 residues. The V end was cut by 0 bases, the J end by 3 bases, with 12 bases between. The CDR3, as DNA: TGCGCCAGCAGCCAAGAAACAGGGCTCCCCAATCAGCCCCAGCATTTT. Encoded protein: CASSQETGLPNQPQHF.

The genes are TRBV10-3 and TRBJ2-1; no firm D call. The germline CDR1 and CDR2 sequences are ENHRY and SYGVKD. The CDR3 consists of 11 residues. The V end was cut by 0 bases, the J end by 7 bases, with 1 base between. In DNA, the CDR3 is TGTGCCATCAGTGAGTCGAATGAGCAGTTCTTC. As protein: CAISESNEQFF.

The chain has TRBV5-4 and TRBJ1-2; D not resolved. The CDR3 runs 12 residues. Trimming cost V 2 bases and J 5 bases, with 7 bases left between them. Germline V lookup: CDR1 SGHNT, CDR2 YYREEE (reference sequence). CDR3 loop: CASSLQTYGYTF. CDR3 DNA sequence: TGTGCCAGCAGCTTACAGACATATGGCTACACCTTC.

The chain joins TRBV4-1 to TRBJ1-1; D is ambiguous. V was trimmed by 4 bases and J by 2 bases, leaving 17 bases between them. CDR3 size: 16 residues. Germline V gene data show CDR1 as MGHRA and CDR2 as YSYEKL. The CDR3: CASSPGWADPNTEAFF. In nucleotides, the CDR3 is TGCGCCAGCAGCCCCGGATGGGCGGATCCCAACACTGAAGCTTTCTTT.

Comment on this clone: Other DNA sequences from this sample encode an identical CDR3 as well. The V call is TRBV10-3, the J call TRBJ1-1; the D is unclear. V lost 4 bases, J lost 1 base, and 10 bases lay in between. This CDR3 spans 14 amino acids. Germline V gene sequence: CDR1 ENHRY, CDR2 SYGVKD. In DNA, the CDR3 is TGTGCCATCAGTGTTTTACATCAGAACACTGAAGCTTTCTTT. Protein product: CAISVLHQNTEAFF.

This sequence joins TRBV30 and TRBJ2-3; 14 bases agree with TRBD2. Trimming removed 7 bases from V and 6 bases from J; junction bases left unmatched: 6. The CDR3 spans 14 residues. The germline V gene has CDR1 GTSNPN and CDR2 SVGIG (reference sequence). CDR3 nucleotides: TGTGCCTATAGACTAGCGGGAGGGACGGATACGCAGTATTTT. Translated: CAYRLAGGTDTQYF. The full variable domain, rest sourced from reference TRBV30 and TRBJ2-3, is SQTIHQWPATLVQPVGSPLSLECTVEGTSNPNLYWYRQAAGRGLQLLFYSVGIGQISSEVPQNLSASRPQDRQFILSSKKLLLSDSGFYLCAYRLAGGTDTQYFGPGTRLTVL.

This rearrangement joins TRBV6-5 to TRBJ2-1; D is ambiguous. The CDR3 spans 14 residues. The V and J ends lost 7 bases and 6 bases respectively, with 16 bases between them. Germline V gene data show CDR1 as MNHEY and CDR2 as SVGAGI. CDR3 sequence reads: CASTPGPTINEQFF. CDR3 sequence (DNA): TGTGCCAGCACCCCCGGACCAACCATCAATGAGCAGTTCTTC.

This chain joins TRBV5-8 and TRBJ2-1; no firm D call. The CDR3 has 14 amino acids. V was shortened by 2 bases and J by 0 bases, with 6 bases between the two germline ends. CDR1 is SGHTS and CDR2 is YDEGEE in the germline V gene. The CDR3 coding sequence is TGTGCCAGCAGCTTAGTCAGCTCCTACAATGAGCAGTTCTTC. It codes for CASSLVSSYNEQFF.

The CDR3 here is CASSRERDTEAFF. The CDR3 bases are TGTGCCAGCAGCCGCGAGCGAGACACTGAAGCTTTCTTT. J is TRBJ1-1 and V is TRBV5-6; no firm D call. Per the germline V gene, CDR1 is SGHDT and CDR2 is YYEEEE. The length of the CDR3 is 13 residues. V was pared by 4 bases and J by 3 bases, with 10 bases between.

The chain has TRBV11-2 and TRBJ1-1; TRBD1 matches 8 bases. Per germline, CDR1 SGHAT and CDR2 FQNNGV. The trim removed 4 bases at V and 1 base at J, leaving 5 bases unmatched. The CDR3 length is 15 residues. The CDR3 DNA is TGTGCCAGCAGCTCGCGGGGGACAGGGAACACTGAAGCTTTCTTT. It encodes CASSSRGTGNTEAFF. The full variable domain, in which reference TRBV11-2 and TRBJ1-1 provide the parts outside the CDR3, is EAGVAQSPRYKIIEKRQSVAFWCNPISGHATLYWYQQILGQGPKLLIQFQNNGVVDDSQLPKDRFSAERLKGVDSTLKIQPAKLEDSAVYLCASSSRGTGNTEAFFGQGTRLTVV.